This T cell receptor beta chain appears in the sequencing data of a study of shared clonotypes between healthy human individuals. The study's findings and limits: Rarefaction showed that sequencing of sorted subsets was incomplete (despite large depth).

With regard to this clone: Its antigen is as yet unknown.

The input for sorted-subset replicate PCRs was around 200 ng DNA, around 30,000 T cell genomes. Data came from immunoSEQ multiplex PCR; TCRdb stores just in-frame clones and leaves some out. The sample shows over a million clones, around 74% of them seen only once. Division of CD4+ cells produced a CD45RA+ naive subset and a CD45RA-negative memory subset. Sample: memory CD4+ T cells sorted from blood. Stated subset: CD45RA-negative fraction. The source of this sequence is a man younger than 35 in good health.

DNA for the CDR3: TGTGCCAGCAGTCCGTATTCAGGGAGCACAGATACGCAGTATTTT. It yields the protein CASSPYSGSTDTQYF. This chain joins TRBV6-1 and TRBJ2-3; D possibly corresponds to TRBD1 (5 bases). V lost 5 bases and J 0 bases, leaving 12 bases between the germline ends. Germline V lookup: CDR1 MNHNS, CDR2 SASEGT. The CDR3 loop spans 15 amino acids.